This T cell receptor beta chain emerged from a study of control samples from healthy donors and cancer patients. Repertoires were generated with immunoSEQ multiplex PCR, while TCRdb's copy carries only in-frame clones and drops some. The sample yields 350,000 to 450,000 clones, about nine tenths seen once. V lost 3 bases, J lost 3 bases, and 9 bases lay in between. Germline CDR1 DFQATT, CDR2 SNEGSKA (reference sequence). The CDR3 loop spans 14 amino acids. The chain has TRBV20-1 and TRBJ1-6; D remains unclear. This sequence was found in a man between 35 and 55 years old with head and neck cancer. The sample consisted of PBMCs. CDR3 in amino acids: CSASGQFYNSPLHF. CDR3 coding DNA: TGCAGTGCTAGTGGCCAGTTCTATAATTCACCCCTCCACTTT.